These 11 T cell receptor beta chains were sequenced from one sample in a study of shared clonotypes between healthy human individuals. The data were produced by immunoSEQ multiplex PCR, yet TCRdb's version contains in-frame clones alone and is incomplete. The sample yields around 1,000,000 clones, 60% to 80% seen once. Source material: memory CD4+ T cells from PBMCs. As to subset: CD45RA-negative fraction. All receptors come from a young man in good health. Some clones in this sample may be carry-over from other donors' samples.

The CDR3 protein is CASSKTSGSYEQFF. The CDR3 bases are TGTGCCAGCAGCAAGACTAGCGGGAGCTATGAGCAGTTCTTC. The genes are TRBV9 and TRBJ2-1, with 12 positions matching TRBD2. Unmatched junction bases numbered 4, after V lost 4 bases and J lost 8 bases. The CDR3 totals 14 residues. CDR1 is SGDLS, CDR2 YYNGEE, per germline.

This clone was seen many times. The V gene is TRBV6-1, the J gene TRBJ1-5, with D unclear. The V gene lost 7 bases and the J gene lost 4 bases, with 8 bases spanning the gap. CDR3 size: 12 residues. The germline V gene encodes CDR1 MNHNS and CDR2 SASEGT. The CDR3 loop reads CASTTGNQPQHF. The CDR3 coding sequence is TGTGCCAGCACCACGGGGAATCAGCCCCAGCATTTT.

The V gene is TRBV28, the J gene TRBJ1-2; 7 nucleotides align to TRBD1. Germline V gene lookup returns CDR1 MDHEN and CDR2 SYDVKM. The junction had 10 bases not matched to a gene; V was cut back by 6 bases and J by 3 bases. This CDR3 comprises 15 residues. CDR3 nucleotides: TGTGCCAGCAGCCGAACAGGGGCGGGGGACTATGGCTACACCTTC. It yields the protein CASSRTGAGDYGYTF.

This clone was seen a handful of times. The chain links TRBV30 to TRBJ1-5, with D maybe TRBD1 (6 bases). Germline V gene data show CDR1 as GTSNPN and CDR2 as SVGIG (reference sequence). V lost 1 base and J 4 bases, leaving 14 bases between the germline ends. This CDR3 contains 15 residues. CDR3 nucleotides: TGTGCCTGGAGTGCGGGCCAGGGGAGGAATCAGCCCCAGCATTTT. This encodes CAWSAGQGRNQPQHF.

The rearrangement joins TRBV7-9 to TRBJ2-2; perhaps D is TRBD1 or TRBD2 (5 bases each). The V end lost 2 bases, the J end lost 0 bases, and 7 bases lay between the germline ends. Germline CDR1 reads SEHNR; CDR2 reads FQNEAQ (reference sequence). CDR3 length: 15 amino acids. The CDR3: CASSLLGANTGELFF. CDR3 DNA: TGTGCCAGCAGCTTACTGGGGGCGAACACCGGGGAGCTGTTTTTT.

The rearrangement links TRBV4-1 to TRBJ1-1; D is undetermined. CDR1 is MGHRA, CDR2 YSYEKL, per germline. V dropped 4 bases and J dropped 1 base, with 10 bases sitting between them. This CDR3 has 14 amino acids. The CDR3 DNA sequence: TGCGCCAGCAGCCCAACCATGAGGAACACTGAAGCTTTCTTT. Its translation: CASSPTMRNTEAFF.

A remark on this clone: The sample carries other DNA sequences with the same CDR3. The chain is built from TRBV19 and TRBJ2-7; 7 bases line up with TRBD2. Germline V gene data show CDR1 as LNHDA and CDR2 as SQIVND (reference sequence). The CDR3 is 14 amino acids. The V segment lost 1 base and the J segment 3 bases; nucleotides outside the gene matches: 3. CDR3 DNA sequence: TGTGCCAGTAGTATAGGCTCTAGCGGCTACGAGCAGTACTTC. It yields the protein CASSIGSSGYEQYF.

DNA for the CDR3: TGTGCCATCAGCCGCGGACAGCTAGCGGGAGGTTACAATGAGCAGTTCTTC. As protein: CAISRGQLAGGYNEQFF. This chain links TRBV10-3 with TRBJ2-1; 11 positions agree with TRBD2. Germline-derived CDR1 and CDR2 are ENHRY and SYGVKD. J lost 4 bases, V lost 6 bases, and 11 bases had no gene match. The CDR3 loop spans 17 amino acids.

The chain carries TRBV19 and TRBJ1-1, with D unresolved. Germline V CDR1 and CDR2: LNHDA, SQIVND (reference sequence). The germline V and J ends were trimmed by 5 bases and 3 bases, with 7 bases remaining between them. The CDR3 extends over 12 amino acids. Here the CDR3 reads CASSLKDTEAFF. CDR3 sequence (DNA): TGTGCCAGTAGTTTGAAGGACACTGAAGCTTTCTTT.

The J gene is TRBJ1-2, the V gene TRBV6-5; D ambiguous. In germline, CDR1 is MNHEY, CDR2 SVGAGI. The ends were cut back, 6 bases at V and 6 bases at J, with 20 bases in the middle. The CDR3 spans 15 residues. The DNA of the CDR3 is TGTGCCAGCAGCCAGACGGGTCGGGTTTGGGATGGCTACACCTTC. This encodes CASSQTGRVWDGYTF.

The chain links TRBV28 to TRBJ2-3; D possibly corresponds to TRBD2 (6 bases). The germline V gene has CDR1 MDHEN and CDR2 SYDVKM. V shed 7 bases and J shed 7 bases, with 18 bases lying between them. The CDR3 is 14 residues long. The CDR3 region is CASTAGRNVHTQYF. In nucleotides, the CDR3 is TGTGCCAGCACCGCGGGACGGAACGTCCATACGCAGTATTTT. Full variable domain (remainder filled in from reference TRBV28 and TRBJ2-3): DVKVTQSSRYLVKRTGEKVFLECVQDMDHENMFWYRQDPGLGLRLIYFSYDVKMKEKGDIPEGYSVSREKKERFSLILESASTNQTSMYLCASTAGRNVHTQYFGPGTRLTVL.